This TCR beta chain emerged from a study of cytomegalovirus exposure and HLA in healthy donors. PCR employed 60 Vbeta and 13 Jbeta primers. The method was immunoSEQ multiplex PCR; TCRdb's version includes in-frame clones alone and lacks a portion of them. Found here are under 75,000 clones, roughly 88% of them singletons; the top ten hold roughly 2%. This receptor was obtained from a woman aged 25 to 39 in good health and CMV-seronegative. What was sequenced was PBMCs.

The CDR3, as DNA: TGTGCCAGCAGGAGCGGTACCACCCTGATCGAGCAGTACTTC. It translates to CASRSGTTLIEQYF. V and J are TRBV28 and TRBJ2-7; TRBD2 is a possible D gene (5 bases). This CDR3 has 14 amino acids. V lost 6 bases to trimming and J lost 6 bases, with 18 bases between them. The germline CDR1 and CDR2 sequences are MDHEN and SYDVKM.